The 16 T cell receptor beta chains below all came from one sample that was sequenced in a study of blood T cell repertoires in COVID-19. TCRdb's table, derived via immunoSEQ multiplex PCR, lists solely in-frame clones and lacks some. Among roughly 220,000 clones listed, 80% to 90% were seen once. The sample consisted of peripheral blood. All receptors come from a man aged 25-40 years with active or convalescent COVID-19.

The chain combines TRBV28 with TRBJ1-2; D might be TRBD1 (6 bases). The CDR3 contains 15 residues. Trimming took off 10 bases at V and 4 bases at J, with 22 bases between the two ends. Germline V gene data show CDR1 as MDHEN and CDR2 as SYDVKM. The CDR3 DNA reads TGTGCCACGACGGGGGGAGCATGGGGGCTCTATGGCTACACCTTC. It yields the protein CATTGGAWGLYGYTF.

In DNA, the CDR3 is TGCGCCAGTGGGACAACGAACACCGGGGAGCTGTTTTTT. This sequence encodes CASGTTNTGELFF. The chain combines TRBV5-1 with TRBJ2-2; possibly TRBD1 for D (6 bases). This CDR3 contains 13 residues. Trimming removed 8 bases from V and 0 bases from J, with 8 bases in between. Germline values: CDR1 SGHRS, CDR2 YFSETQ.

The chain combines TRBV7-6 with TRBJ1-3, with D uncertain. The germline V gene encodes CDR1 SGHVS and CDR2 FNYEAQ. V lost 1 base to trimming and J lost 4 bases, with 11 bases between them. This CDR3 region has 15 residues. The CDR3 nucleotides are TGTGCCAGCAGCTTAGGCAGAGCGCTGGGAAACACCATATATTTT. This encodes CASSLGRALGNTIYF.

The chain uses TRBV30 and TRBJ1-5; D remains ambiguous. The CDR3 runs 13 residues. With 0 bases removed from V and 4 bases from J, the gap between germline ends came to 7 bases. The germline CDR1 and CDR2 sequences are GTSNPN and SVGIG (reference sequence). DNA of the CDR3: TGTGCCTGGAGTGTACTCGAGAATCAGCCCCAGCATTTT. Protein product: CAWSVLENQPQHF.

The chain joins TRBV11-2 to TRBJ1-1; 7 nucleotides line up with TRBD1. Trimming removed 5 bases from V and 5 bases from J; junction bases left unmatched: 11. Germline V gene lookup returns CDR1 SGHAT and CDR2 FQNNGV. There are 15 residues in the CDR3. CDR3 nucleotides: TGTGCCAGCAGCGTCGACAGGGTGGGGAGGACTGAAGCTTTCTTT. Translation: CASSVDRVGRTEAFF.

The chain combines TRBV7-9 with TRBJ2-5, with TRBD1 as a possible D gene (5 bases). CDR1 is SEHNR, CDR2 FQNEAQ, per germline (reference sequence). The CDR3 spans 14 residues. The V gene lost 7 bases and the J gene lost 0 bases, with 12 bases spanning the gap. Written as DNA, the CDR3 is TGTGCCAGCAACCTTGGGGCCAACCAAGAGACCCAGTACTTC. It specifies CASNLGANQETQYF.

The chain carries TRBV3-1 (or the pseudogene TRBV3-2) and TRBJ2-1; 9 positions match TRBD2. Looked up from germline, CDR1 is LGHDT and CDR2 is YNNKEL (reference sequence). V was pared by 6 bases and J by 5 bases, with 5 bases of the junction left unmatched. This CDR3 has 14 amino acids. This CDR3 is CASRRLAADNEQFF. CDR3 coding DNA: TGTGCCAGCAGACGACTAGCGGCTGACAATGAGCAGTTCTTC.

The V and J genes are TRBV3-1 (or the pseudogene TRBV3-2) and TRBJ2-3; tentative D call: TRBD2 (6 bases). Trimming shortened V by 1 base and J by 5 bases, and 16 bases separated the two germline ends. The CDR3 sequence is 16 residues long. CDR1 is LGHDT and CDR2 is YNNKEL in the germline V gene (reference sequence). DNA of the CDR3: TGTGCCAGCAGCCAAGTCGGGGAGGCCCTGGGAGATACGCAGTATTTT. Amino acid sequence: CASSQVGEALGDTQYF.

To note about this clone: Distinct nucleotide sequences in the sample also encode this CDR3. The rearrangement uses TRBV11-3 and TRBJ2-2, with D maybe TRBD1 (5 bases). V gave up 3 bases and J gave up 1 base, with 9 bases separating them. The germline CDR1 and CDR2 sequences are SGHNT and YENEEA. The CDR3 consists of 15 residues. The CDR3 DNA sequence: TGTGCCAGCAGCTTGGGGCAGGGGAACACCGGGGAGCTGTTTTTT. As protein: CASSLGQGNTGELFF. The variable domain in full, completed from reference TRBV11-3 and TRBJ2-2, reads EAGVVQSPRYKIIEKKQPVAFWCNPISGHNTLYWYLQNLGQGPELLIRYENEEAVDDSQLPKDRFSAERLKGVDSTLKIQPAELGDSAVYLCASSLGQGNTGELFFGEGSRLTVL.

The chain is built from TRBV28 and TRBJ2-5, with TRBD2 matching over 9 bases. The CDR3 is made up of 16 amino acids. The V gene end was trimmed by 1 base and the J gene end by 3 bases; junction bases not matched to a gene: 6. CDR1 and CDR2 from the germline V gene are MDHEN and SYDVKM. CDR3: CASSLLGGGAKETQYF. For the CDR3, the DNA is TGTGCCAGCAGTTTATTGGGCGGGGGGGCCAAAGAGACCCAGTACTTC.

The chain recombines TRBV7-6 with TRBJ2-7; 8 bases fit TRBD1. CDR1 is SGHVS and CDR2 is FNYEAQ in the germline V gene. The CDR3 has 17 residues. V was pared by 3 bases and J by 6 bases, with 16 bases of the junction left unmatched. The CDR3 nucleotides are TGTGCCAGCAGCTTGGGGACAGGAAAACTACAGCCTCTCGAGCAGTACTTC. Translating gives CASSLGTGKLQPLEQYF.

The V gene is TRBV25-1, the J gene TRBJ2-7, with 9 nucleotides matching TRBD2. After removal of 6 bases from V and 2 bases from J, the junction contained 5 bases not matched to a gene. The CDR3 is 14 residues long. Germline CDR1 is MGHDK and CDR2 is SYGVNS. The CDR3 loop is CASRDSGRPYEQYF. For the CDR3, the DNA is TGTGCCAGCAGGGATAGCGGGAGACCCTACGAGCAGTACTTC.

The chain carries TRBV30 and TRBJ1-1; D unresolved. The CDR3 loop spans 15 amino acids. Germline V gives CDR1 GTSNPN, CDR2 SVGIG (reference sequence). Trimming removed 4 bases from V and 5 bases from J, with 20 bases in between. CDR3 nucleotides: TGTGCCTGGACCAGCACGGGCCTCTGGGAGACTGAAGCTTTCTTT. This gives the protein CAWTSTGLWETEAFF.

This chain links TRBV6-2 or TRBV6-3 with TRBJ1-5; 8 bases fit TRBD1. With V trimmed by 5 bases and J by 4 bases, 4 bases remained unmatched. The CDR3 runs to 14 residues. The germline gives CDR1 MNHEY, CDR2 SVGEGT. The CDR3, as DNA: TGTGCCAGCAGTACCGGGACAGGAAATCAGCCCCAGCATTTT. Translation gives CASSTGTGNQPQHF.

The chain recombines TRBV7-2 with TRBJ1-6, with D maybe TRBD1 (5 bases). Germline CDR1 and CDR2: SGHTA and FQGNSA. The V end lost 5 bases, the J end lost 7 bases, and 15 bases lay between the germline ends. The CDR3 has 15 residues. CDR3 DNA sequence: TGTGCCAGCAGCCAGGGCCCGCAGGGCAATTCACCCCTCCACTTT. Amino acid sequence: CASSQGPQGNSPLHF. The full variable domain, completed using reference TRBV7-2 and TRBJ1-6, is GAGVSQSPSNKVTEKGKDVELRCDPISGHTALYWYRQSLGQGLEFLIYFQGNSAPDKSGLPSDRFSAERTGGSVSTLTIQRTQQEDSAVYLCASSQGPQGNSPLHFGNGTRLTVT.

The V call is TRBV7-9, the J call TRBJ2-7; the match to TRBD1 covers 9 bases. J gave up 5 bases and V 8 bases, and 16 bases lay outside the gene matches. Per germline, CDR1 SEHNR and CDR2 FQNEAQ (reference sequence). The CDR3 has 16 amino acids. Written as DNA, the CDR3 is TGTGCCAGCGGTTCCTCCACCGGGACAGGGTTCCACGAGCAGTACTTC. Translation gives CASGSSTGTGFHEQYF. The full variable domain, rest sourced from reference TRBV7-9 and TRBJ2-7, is DTGVSQNPRHKITKRGQNVTFRCDPISEHNRLYWYRQTLGQGPEFLTYFQNEAQLEKSRLLSDRFSAERPKGSFSTLEIQRTEQGDSAMYLCASGSSTGTGFHEQYFGPGTRLTVT.